A selection of T cell receptor beta chains follows, all from one sample in a study of OX40 agonist ivuxolimab in advanced cancers. Produced via immunoSEQ multiplex PCR; TCRdb's table is partial and in-frame only. This table has roughly 86,000 clones, around 90% appearing once. The sample was CD4+ or CD8+ T cells sorted from blood, taken in a trial of the OX40 agonist ivuxolimab. Source of these receptors: an adult with an advanced solid tumor such as melanoma, head and neck, liver or kidney cancer. CDR3s include the opening cysteine and the closing phenylalanine or tryptophan. A D gene is named only where the DNA matches it firmly. Expanded clones are given a class, and other clones once, few, many or no size at all.

D gene: NA
clone size: NA
J gene: TRBJ1-3
V gene: TRBV5-6
CDR3 protein: CASSAYRYSFSGNTIYF
CDR3 DNA: TGTGCCAGCAGCGCCTACCGATACTCCTTCTCTGGAAACACCATATATTTT

D gene: TRBD1
clone size: NA
J gene: TRBJ1-1
V gene: TRBV28
CDR3 protein: CASRRAGTGNTEAFF
CDR3 DNA: TGTGCCAGCAGACGTGCCGGGACAGGGAACACTGAAGCTTTCTTT

D gene: NA
clone size: NA
J gene: TRBJ1-2
V gene: TRBV30
CDR3 protein: CAWTWGRASGGYTF
CDR3 DNA: TGTGCCTGGACCTGGGGTAGGGCTAGTGGTGGCTACACCTTC

D gene: NA
clone size: few
J gene: TRBJ1-1
V gene: TRBV27
CDR3 protein: CASSLGAEAFF
CDR3 DNA: TGTGCCAGCAGTTTAGGAGCTGAAGCTTTCTTT

D gene: NA
clone size: NA
J gene: TRBJ1-2
V gene: TRBV5-4
CDR3 protein: CASSLWQAPNYGYTF
CDR3 DNA: TGTGCCAGCAGCTTGTGGCAGGCCCCTAACTATGGCTACACCTTC

D gene: NA
clone size: few
J gene: TRBJ2-3
V gene: TRBV7-9
CDR3 protein: CASSFSGRSTDTQYF
CDR3 DNA: TGTGCCAGCAGCTTTAGCGGAAGGAGCACAGATACGCAGTATTTT

D gene: TRBD2
clone size: NA
J gene: TRBJ2-7
V gene: TRBV14
CDR3 protein: CASRPTSGSPYEQYF
CDR3 DNA: TGTGCCAGCAGACCGACTAGCGGGAGCCCATACGAGCAGTACTTC

D gene: TRBD2
clone size: once
J gene: TRBJ2-7
V gene: TRBV6-6
CDR3 protein: CASSYGTPGGEQYF
CDR3 DNA: TGTGCCAGCAGTTACGGGACCCCGGGGGGCGAGCAGTACTTC

D gene: TRBD2
clone size: NA
J gene: TRBJ2-3
V gene: TRBV7-7
CDR3 protein: CASSHRLAGGVDTQYF
CDR3 DNA: TGTGCTAGCAGCCACCGACTAGCGGGAGGAGTAGATACGCAGTATTTT

D gene: TRBD2
clone size: once
J gene: TRBJ2-1
V gene: TRBV5-1
CDR3 protein: CASSLLAGVLNEQFF
CDR3 DNA: TGCGCCAGCAGCTTGCTAGCGGGAGTGCTTAATGAGCAGTTCTTC

D gene: TRBD1
clone size: NA
J gene: TRBJ1-1
V gene: TRBV11-2
CDR3 protein: CASSLVGTADEAFF
CDR3 DNA: TGTGCCAGCAGCTTAGTCGGGACAGCGGATGAAGCTTTCTTT

D gene: TRBD2
clone size: NA
J gene: TRBJ2-7
V gene: TRBV10-3
CDR3 protein: CAIRDTSGKKSSYEQYF
CDR3 DNA: TGTGCCATCAGGGATACTAGCGGGAAAAAGAGCTCCTACGAGCAGTACTTC

D gene: TRBD1
clone size: NA
J gene: TRBJ1-1
V gene: TRBV6-1
CDR3 protein: CASSDPTGGKGAFF
CDR3 DNA: TGTGCCAGCAGTGATCCCACAGGGGGCAAGGGAGCTTTCTTT

D gene: TRBD1
clone size: NA
J gene: TRBJ2-1
V gene: TRBV7-9
CDR3 protein: CASSSGTGAYNEQFF
CDR3 DNA: TGTGCCAGCAGCTCCGGGACAGGGGCTTACAATGAGCAGTTCTTC

D gene: NA
clone size: NA
J gene: TRBJ1-2
V gene: TRBV27
CDR3 protein: CASSSETGLANYGYTF
CDR3 DNA: TGTGCCAGCAGTTCCGAGACAGGACTTGCTAACTATGGCTACACCTTC

D gene: TRBD1
clone size: NA
J gene: TRBJ2-1
V gene: TRBV30
CDR3 protein: CAWSVGTGGNEQFF
CDR3 DNA: TGTGCCTGGAGTGTCGGGACAGGGGGCAATGAGCAGTTCTTC

D gene: NA
clone size: NA
J gene: TRBJ2-5
V gene: TRBV30
CDR3 protein: CAWSLPTRTQYF
CDR3 DNA: TGTGCCTGGAGTCTCCCGACTCGGACCCAGTACTTC

D gene: TRBD2
clone size: NA
J gene: TRBJ2-5
V gene: TRBV6-1
CDR3 protein: CASSGGRGETQYF
CDR3 DNA: TGTGCCAGCAGTGGCGGGAGGGGGGAGACCCAGTACTTC

D gene: NA
clone size: NA
J gene: TRBJ2-7
V gene: TRBV4-1
CDR3 protein: CASSHPGTYPYEQYF
CDR3 DNA: TGCGCCAGCAGCCATCCAGGGACTTACCCCTACGAGCAGTACTTC

D gene: NA
clone size: once
J gene: TRBJ2-4
V gene: TRBV2
CDR3 protein: CASRKDGGGYKNIQYF
CDR3 DNA: TGTGCCAGCAGAAAGGACGGCGGTGGCTACAAAAACATTCAGTACTTC

D gene: NA
clone size: NA
J gene: TRBJ2-7
V gene: TRBV25-1
CDR3 protein: CASSDYTESYEQYF
CDR3 DNA: TGTGCCAGCAGTGATTATACTGAATCCTACGAGCAGTACTTC

D gene: NA
clone size: NA
J gene: TRBJ1-3
V gene: TRBV5-4
CDR3 protein: CASSLAGPSGNTIYF
CDR3 DNA: TGTGCCAGCAGCTTGGCTGGGCCAAGTGGAAACACCATATATTTT

D gene: NA
clone size: NA
J gene: TRBJ1-1
V gene: TRBV7-2
CDR3 protein: CASSSDGNTEAFF
CDR3 DNA: TGTGCCAGCAGCTCGGACGGGAACACTGAAGCTTTCTTT

D gene: NA
clone size: NA
J gene: TRBJ1-2
V gene: TRBV20-1
CDR3 protein: CSVGWNYGYTF
CDR3 DNA: TGCAGCGTAGGGTGGAACTATGGCTACACCTTC

D gene: TRBD2
clone size: NA
J gene: TRBJ2-7
V gene: TRBV27
CDR3 protein: CASSLSPAGGAYEQYF
CDR3 DNA: TGTGCCAGCAGTTTATCGCCAGCGGGAGGGGCCTACGAGCAGTACTTC

D gene: NA
clone size: once
J gene: TRBJ2-2
V gene: TRBV11-2
CDR3 protein: CASSLRKSAGSNGELFF
CDR3 DNA: TGTGCCAGCAGCTTAAGAAAGTCGGCAGGATCTAACGGGGAGCTGTTTTTT

D gene: NA
clone size: NA
J gene: TRBJ2-1
V gene: TRBV5-1
CDR3 protein: CASSLSGSYNEQFF
CDR3 DNA: TGCGCCAGCAGCTTGTCTGGCTCCTACAATGAGCAGTTCTTC

D gene: TRBD2
clone size: NA
J gene: TRBJ2-1
V gene: TRBV5-6
CDR3 protein: CASSFRLAGGPFYNEQFF
CDR3 DNA: TGTGCCAGCAGCTTCAGACTAGCGGGAGGGCCTTTCTACAATGAGCAGTTCTTC

D gene: TRBD1
clone size: NA
J gene: TRBJ1-2
V gene: TRBV4-1
CDR3 protein: CASRGTGDFYGYTF
CDR3 DNA: TGCGCCAGCAGGGGGACAGGGGACTTCTATGGCTACACCTTC

D gene: TRBD2
clone size: NA
J gene: TRBJ2-2
V gene: TRBV12-5
CDR3 protein: CASAAIAGGATGELFF
CDR3 DNA: TGTGCTAGTGCAGCAATAGCGGGAGGAGCCACCGGGGAGCTGTTTTTT

D gene: TRBD2
clone size: NA
J gene: TRBJ2-2
V gene: TRBV19
CDR3 protein: CASSILGGYGELFF
CDR3 DNA: TGTGCCAGTAGTATATTGGGAGGGTACGGGGAGCTGTTTTTT

D gene: TRBD1
clone size: NA
J gene: TRBJ1-1
V gene: TRBV27
CDR3 protein: CASSGTGWATEAFF
CDR3 DNA: TGTGCCAGCAGTGGGACAGGGTGGGCCACTGAAGCTTTCTTT

D gene: NA
clone size: NA
J gene: TRBJ2-7
V gene: TRBV6-1
CDR3 protein: CASSEVYREAYEQYF
CDR3 DNA: TGTGCCAGCAGTGAGGTTTACAGAGAGGCCTACGAGCAGTACTTC

D gene: TRBD1
clone size: NA
J gene: TRBJ1-5
V gene: TRBV18
CDR3 protein: CASSLTGEGDQPQHF
CDR3 DNA: TGTGCCAGCTCACTGACAGGGGAAGGGGATCAGCCCCAGCATTTT